This TCR beta chain was recorded in a study of technical replicates of blood from a few donors. Per the germline V gene, CDR1 is SGHDN and CDR2 is FVKESK. The CDR3 contains 15 residues. The J segment lost 1 base and the V segment lost 4 bases, leaving 4 bases of the junction unmatched. Sequencing was performed with immunoSEQ multiplex PCR; in TCRdb, only in-frame clones are kept and a portion is missing. The repertoire includes about 83,000 clones, 92% of them detected once, and 0.27% sits in the top ten. The chain employs TRBV14 and TRBJ1-1; 9 bases match TRBD1. This TCR was recovered from a human donor in good health. Material for sequencing was T cells isolated from PBMCs. This chain's CDR3 is CASSRTDRGNTEAFF. DNA of the CDR3: TGTGCCAGCAGCCGAACGGACAGGGGGAACACTGAAGCTTTCTTT.